Listed here are 2 T cell receptor beta chains from one sample, sequenced in a study of T cell responses to AZD1222 COVID-19 vaccine. The protocol was immunoSEQ multiplex PCR, while the TCRdb copy is restricted to in-frame clones and leaves out a portion. The sample has fewer than 130,000 clones; less than 95% are singletons. The source was peripheral blood, collected 28 days after the second AZD1222 dose. The receptors derive from an adult who received the AZD1222 COVID-19 vaccine.

Concerning this clone itself: Germline and junction disagree at one end, which may indicate a read error. The CDR3 spells CASRLDRGIYQPQHF. CDR3 bases: TGTGCCAGCAGGTTAGACCGGGGAATTTATCAGCCCCAGCATTTT. J is TRBJ1-5 and V is TRBV7-2; D remains ambiguous. From germline, CDR1 is SGHTA and CDR2 FQGNSA. The CDR3 consists of 15 residues. Variable domain in full (rest from reference TRBV7-2 and TRBJ1-5): GAGVSQSPSNKVTEKGKDVELRCDPISGHTALYWYRQSLGQGLEFLIYFQGNSAPDKSGLPSDRFSAERTGGSVSTLTIQRTQQEDSAVYLCASRLDRGIYQPQHFGDGTRLSIL.

The rearrangement joins TRBV19 to TRBJ1-5; D is undetermined. Germline CDR1 and CDR2: LNHDA and SQIVND (reference sequence). There are 16 residues in the CDR3. The V gene lost 3 bases and the J gene lost 6 bases, with 18 bases spanning the gap. The DNA of the CDR3 is TGTGCCAGTAGTATCTCGGCCATTGACTTGGGTCAGCCCCAGCATTTT. Amino acids: CASSISAIDLGQPQHF. The full variable domain, its missing parts supplied by reference TRBV19 and TRBJ1-5, is DGGITQSPKYLFRKEGQNVTLSCEQNLNHDAMYWYRQDPGQGLRLIYYSQIVNDFQKGDIAEGYSVSREKKESFPLTVTSAQKNPTAFYLCASSISAIDLGQPQHFGDGTRLSIL.